These 6 T cell receptor beta chains share one sample of origin, sequenced in a study of technical replicates of blood from a handful of donors. TCRdb's table, derived via immunoSEQ multiplex PCR, lists solely in-frame clones and lacks some. The sample carries around 13,000 clones, around four fifths recorded once. Material: PBMCs. All receptors derive from a human donor in good health.

V and J are TRBV5-6 and TRBJ2-3; possibly TRBD1 for D (5 bases). Germline lookup yields CDR1 SGHDT and CDR2 YYEEEE. V was pared by 7 bases and J by 3 bases, with 9 bases between. There are 12 residues in the CDR3. The CDR3 spells CASAAGTDTQYF. In nucleotides, the CDR3 is TGTGCCAGCGCCGCAGGGACAGATACGCAGTATTTT.

This chain joins TRBV19 and TRBJ2-5; tentatively, D is TRBD2 (6 bases). V lost 8 bases to trimming and J lost 4 bases, with 20 bases between them. Germline CDR1 and CDR2: LNHDA and SQIVND (reference sequence). CDR3 size: 15 residues. The CDR3, as DNA: TGTGCCAGTTCTTCAACAGGAACCGGGGGAGAGACCCAGTACTTC. Translation gives CASSSTGTGGETQYF.

In DNA form, the CDR3 reads TGTGCCAGTAGGGGATATTGGACAGCCAATCAGCCCCAGCATTTT. Translating gives CASRGYWTANQPQHF. The chain joins TRBV19 to TRBJ1-5, with a weak D call TRBD1 (6 bases). Germline lookup yields CDR1 LNHDA and CDR2 SQIVND (reference sequence). The V end lost 6 bases, the J end lost 3 bases, and 15 bases lay between the germline ends. The length of the CDR3 is 15 residues.

V and J are TRBV18 and TRBJ2-2, with 8 bases lining up with TRBD1. The trim removed 3 bases at V and 7 bases at J, leaving 4 bases unmatched. CDR1 is KGHSH, CDR2 LQKENI, per germline. The CDR3 has 14 residues. CDR3 DNA: TGTGCCAGCTCACCGACAGGGGCAGGCGGGGAGCTGTTTTTT. Translating gives CASSPTGAGGELFF.

This sequence joins TRBV30 and TRBJ1-2; no definite D call. Germline assignment: CDR1 GTSNPN and CDR2 SVGIG (reference sequence). The CDR3 runs to 11 residues. Trimming removed 4 bases at V and 8 bases at J, with 11 bases between. The CDR3 coding sequence is TGTGCCTGGATGGGAGGTTACGGCTACACCTTC. This codes for CAWMGGYGYTF.

This chain joins TRBV28 and TRBJ2-7, with 7 bases lining up with TRBD2. Germline trimming cut 6 bases from V and 4 bases from J; bases unmatched to any gene: 9. The CDR3 has 14 residues. Germline V gene data show CDR1 as MDHEN and CDR2 as SYDVKM. CDR3: CASSPEASGYEQYF. The CDR3 DNA sequence: TGTGCCAGCAGCCCGGAAGCTAGCGGTTACGAGCAGTACTTC.